These T cell receptor beta chains were read from a single sample in a study of breast tumors, draining lymph nodes, adjacent tissues. TCRdb reanalysed the multiplex PCR reads using MiXCR and keeps one entry per CDR3 protein. The data hold 20,000 or so distinct CDR3 sequences, with 43% observed a single time. The sample comprised breast tumor tissue. These receptors were taken from a female donor with breast cancer. Some clones in this sample may be carry-over from other donors' samples. The CDR3 runs from the conserved cysteine through the conserved F or W.

CDR3 protein	CDR3 length	V gene	J gene
CASSPSRGAGKAGYTF	16	TRBV6-2/TRBV6-3	TRBJ1-2
CASSRTSSDTQYF	13	TRBV5-5	TRBJ2-3
CSARGTSGSYEVF	13	TRBV20-1	TRBJ2-1
CATSREGLVRYF	12	TRBV6-2/TRBV6-3	TRBJ2-4
CSARTSGTPTTGELFF	16	TRBV20-1	TRBJ2-2
CSAPRRTEAFF	11	TRBV20-1	TRBJ1-1
CASSEADTISTPQHF	15	TRBV6-1	TRBJ1-5
CAWSVGSGAGEEQYF	15	TRBV30	TRBJ2-7
CASSLPGVSEQYF	13	TRBV28	TRBJ2-7
CASGLGQGGNSPLHF	15	TRBV2	TRBJ1-6
CASKDREDTQYF	12	TRBV2	TRBJ2-3
CASSEGTSSYNEQFF	15	TRBV11-2	TRBJ2-1
CATSRRDPTGREQYF	15	TRBV15	TRBJ2-7
CASSLALRTVSSTDTQYF	18	TRBV7-9	TRBJ2-3
CASSQDHGRADTQYF	15	TRBV3-1	TRBJ2-3
CAVRGLADGDNEQFF	15	TRBV10-3	TRBJ2-1
CASSIGPGVSNQPQHF	16	TRBV19	TRBJ1-5
CASSSRLGGELFF	13	TRBV12-3/TRBV12-4	TRBJ2-2
CASSLGHRDSSYEQYF	16	TRBV5-1	TRBJ2-7
CASREQGTSNEQFF	14	TRBV5-6	TRBJ2-1
CASSPRDAGSHSPLHF	16	TRBV9	TRBJ1-6
CSASYSYNEQFF	12	TRBV20-1	TRBJ2-1
CASSLQGAGANALTF	15	TRBV7-9	TRBJ2-6
CASSFRDSNTEAFF	14	TRBV7-9	TRBJ1-1
CASSPAGVSYNEQFF	15	TRBV7-2	TRBJ2-1
CASSPAYEQYF	11	TRBV18	TRBJ2-7
CASSRSNPLAGETQYF	16	TRBV4-2	TRBJ2-5
CASSPASSHEQYF	13	TRBV27	TRBJ2-7
CASSFADTSGLHF	13	TRBV5-8	TRBJ2-7
CSVGTGTHKNIQYF	14	TRBV29-1	TRBJ2-4
CSAPLSGRAYEQFF	14	TRBV20-1	TRBJ2-1
CSTGGGNYGYTF	12	TRBV29-1	TRBJ1-2
CASSYRDSLNEQFF	14	TRBV6-5	TRBJ2-1
CAWSPHSDGYTF	12	TRBV30	TRBJ1-2
CASSLSTGGNEQFF	14	TRBV27	TRBJ2-1
CASSPTGDGYYEQYF	15	TRBV6-1	TRBJ2-7
CASSSGGEQYF	11	TRBV12-3/TRBV12-4	TRBJ2-7
CASSHSGRDNEQFF	14	TRBV6-5	TRBJ2-1
CASSLSPRYEQYF	13	TRBV28	TRBJ2-7
CASSHSDSPNEKLFF	15	TRBV6-5	TRBJ1-4
CASSVVSGTPNEQFF	15	TRBV9	TRBJ2-1
CASSQVSQALLNEQFF	16	TRBV4-3	TRBJ2-1
CASSGKFEQYF	11	TRBV2	TRBJ2-7
CASSLTGEGNSPRHF	15	TRBV6-6	TRBJ1-6
CASSLSGHGNTIYF	14	TRBV27	TRBJ1-3
CASSIDIYNEQFF	13	TRBV19	TRBJ2-1
CSTGTGDLSSYEQYF	15	TRBV29-1	TRBJ2-7
CASSTWTSGKKNEQFF	16	TRBV6-5	TRBJ2-1
CASSVAGGGAGEQFF	15	TRBV6-6	TRBJ2-1
CSAWGTSGPREQYF	14	TRBV20-1	TRBJ2-7
CASSKTSSGNTIYF	14	TRBV9	TRBJ1-3
CASSLSGGNLPNYGYTF	17	TRBV12-3/TRBV12-4	TRBJ1-2
CASSFRTGLRGNTIYF	16	TRBV5-4	TRBJ1-3